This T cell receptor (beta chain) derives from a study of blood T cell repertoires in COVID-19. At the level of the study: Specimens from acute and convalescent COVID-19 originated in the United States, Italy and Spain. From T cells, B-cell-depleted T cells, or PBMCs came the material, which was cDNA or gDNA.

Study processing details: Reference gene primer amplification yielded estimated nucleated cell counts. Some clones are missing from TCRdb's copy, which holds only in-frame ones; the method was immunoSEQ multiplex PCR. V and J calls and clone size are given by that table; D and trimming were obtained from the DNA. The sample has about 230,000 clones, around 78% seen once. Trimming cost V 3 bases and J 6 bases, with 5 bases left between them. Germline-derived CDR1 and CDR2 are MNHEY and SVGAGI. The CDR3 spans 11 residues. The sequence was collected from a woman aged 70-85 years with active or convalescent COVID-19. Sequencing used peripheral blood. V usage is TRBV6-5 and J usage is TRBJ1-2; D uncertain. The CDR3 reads CASSYGHGYTF. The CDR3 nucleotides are TGTGCCAGCAGTTATGGCCATGGCTACACCTTC.